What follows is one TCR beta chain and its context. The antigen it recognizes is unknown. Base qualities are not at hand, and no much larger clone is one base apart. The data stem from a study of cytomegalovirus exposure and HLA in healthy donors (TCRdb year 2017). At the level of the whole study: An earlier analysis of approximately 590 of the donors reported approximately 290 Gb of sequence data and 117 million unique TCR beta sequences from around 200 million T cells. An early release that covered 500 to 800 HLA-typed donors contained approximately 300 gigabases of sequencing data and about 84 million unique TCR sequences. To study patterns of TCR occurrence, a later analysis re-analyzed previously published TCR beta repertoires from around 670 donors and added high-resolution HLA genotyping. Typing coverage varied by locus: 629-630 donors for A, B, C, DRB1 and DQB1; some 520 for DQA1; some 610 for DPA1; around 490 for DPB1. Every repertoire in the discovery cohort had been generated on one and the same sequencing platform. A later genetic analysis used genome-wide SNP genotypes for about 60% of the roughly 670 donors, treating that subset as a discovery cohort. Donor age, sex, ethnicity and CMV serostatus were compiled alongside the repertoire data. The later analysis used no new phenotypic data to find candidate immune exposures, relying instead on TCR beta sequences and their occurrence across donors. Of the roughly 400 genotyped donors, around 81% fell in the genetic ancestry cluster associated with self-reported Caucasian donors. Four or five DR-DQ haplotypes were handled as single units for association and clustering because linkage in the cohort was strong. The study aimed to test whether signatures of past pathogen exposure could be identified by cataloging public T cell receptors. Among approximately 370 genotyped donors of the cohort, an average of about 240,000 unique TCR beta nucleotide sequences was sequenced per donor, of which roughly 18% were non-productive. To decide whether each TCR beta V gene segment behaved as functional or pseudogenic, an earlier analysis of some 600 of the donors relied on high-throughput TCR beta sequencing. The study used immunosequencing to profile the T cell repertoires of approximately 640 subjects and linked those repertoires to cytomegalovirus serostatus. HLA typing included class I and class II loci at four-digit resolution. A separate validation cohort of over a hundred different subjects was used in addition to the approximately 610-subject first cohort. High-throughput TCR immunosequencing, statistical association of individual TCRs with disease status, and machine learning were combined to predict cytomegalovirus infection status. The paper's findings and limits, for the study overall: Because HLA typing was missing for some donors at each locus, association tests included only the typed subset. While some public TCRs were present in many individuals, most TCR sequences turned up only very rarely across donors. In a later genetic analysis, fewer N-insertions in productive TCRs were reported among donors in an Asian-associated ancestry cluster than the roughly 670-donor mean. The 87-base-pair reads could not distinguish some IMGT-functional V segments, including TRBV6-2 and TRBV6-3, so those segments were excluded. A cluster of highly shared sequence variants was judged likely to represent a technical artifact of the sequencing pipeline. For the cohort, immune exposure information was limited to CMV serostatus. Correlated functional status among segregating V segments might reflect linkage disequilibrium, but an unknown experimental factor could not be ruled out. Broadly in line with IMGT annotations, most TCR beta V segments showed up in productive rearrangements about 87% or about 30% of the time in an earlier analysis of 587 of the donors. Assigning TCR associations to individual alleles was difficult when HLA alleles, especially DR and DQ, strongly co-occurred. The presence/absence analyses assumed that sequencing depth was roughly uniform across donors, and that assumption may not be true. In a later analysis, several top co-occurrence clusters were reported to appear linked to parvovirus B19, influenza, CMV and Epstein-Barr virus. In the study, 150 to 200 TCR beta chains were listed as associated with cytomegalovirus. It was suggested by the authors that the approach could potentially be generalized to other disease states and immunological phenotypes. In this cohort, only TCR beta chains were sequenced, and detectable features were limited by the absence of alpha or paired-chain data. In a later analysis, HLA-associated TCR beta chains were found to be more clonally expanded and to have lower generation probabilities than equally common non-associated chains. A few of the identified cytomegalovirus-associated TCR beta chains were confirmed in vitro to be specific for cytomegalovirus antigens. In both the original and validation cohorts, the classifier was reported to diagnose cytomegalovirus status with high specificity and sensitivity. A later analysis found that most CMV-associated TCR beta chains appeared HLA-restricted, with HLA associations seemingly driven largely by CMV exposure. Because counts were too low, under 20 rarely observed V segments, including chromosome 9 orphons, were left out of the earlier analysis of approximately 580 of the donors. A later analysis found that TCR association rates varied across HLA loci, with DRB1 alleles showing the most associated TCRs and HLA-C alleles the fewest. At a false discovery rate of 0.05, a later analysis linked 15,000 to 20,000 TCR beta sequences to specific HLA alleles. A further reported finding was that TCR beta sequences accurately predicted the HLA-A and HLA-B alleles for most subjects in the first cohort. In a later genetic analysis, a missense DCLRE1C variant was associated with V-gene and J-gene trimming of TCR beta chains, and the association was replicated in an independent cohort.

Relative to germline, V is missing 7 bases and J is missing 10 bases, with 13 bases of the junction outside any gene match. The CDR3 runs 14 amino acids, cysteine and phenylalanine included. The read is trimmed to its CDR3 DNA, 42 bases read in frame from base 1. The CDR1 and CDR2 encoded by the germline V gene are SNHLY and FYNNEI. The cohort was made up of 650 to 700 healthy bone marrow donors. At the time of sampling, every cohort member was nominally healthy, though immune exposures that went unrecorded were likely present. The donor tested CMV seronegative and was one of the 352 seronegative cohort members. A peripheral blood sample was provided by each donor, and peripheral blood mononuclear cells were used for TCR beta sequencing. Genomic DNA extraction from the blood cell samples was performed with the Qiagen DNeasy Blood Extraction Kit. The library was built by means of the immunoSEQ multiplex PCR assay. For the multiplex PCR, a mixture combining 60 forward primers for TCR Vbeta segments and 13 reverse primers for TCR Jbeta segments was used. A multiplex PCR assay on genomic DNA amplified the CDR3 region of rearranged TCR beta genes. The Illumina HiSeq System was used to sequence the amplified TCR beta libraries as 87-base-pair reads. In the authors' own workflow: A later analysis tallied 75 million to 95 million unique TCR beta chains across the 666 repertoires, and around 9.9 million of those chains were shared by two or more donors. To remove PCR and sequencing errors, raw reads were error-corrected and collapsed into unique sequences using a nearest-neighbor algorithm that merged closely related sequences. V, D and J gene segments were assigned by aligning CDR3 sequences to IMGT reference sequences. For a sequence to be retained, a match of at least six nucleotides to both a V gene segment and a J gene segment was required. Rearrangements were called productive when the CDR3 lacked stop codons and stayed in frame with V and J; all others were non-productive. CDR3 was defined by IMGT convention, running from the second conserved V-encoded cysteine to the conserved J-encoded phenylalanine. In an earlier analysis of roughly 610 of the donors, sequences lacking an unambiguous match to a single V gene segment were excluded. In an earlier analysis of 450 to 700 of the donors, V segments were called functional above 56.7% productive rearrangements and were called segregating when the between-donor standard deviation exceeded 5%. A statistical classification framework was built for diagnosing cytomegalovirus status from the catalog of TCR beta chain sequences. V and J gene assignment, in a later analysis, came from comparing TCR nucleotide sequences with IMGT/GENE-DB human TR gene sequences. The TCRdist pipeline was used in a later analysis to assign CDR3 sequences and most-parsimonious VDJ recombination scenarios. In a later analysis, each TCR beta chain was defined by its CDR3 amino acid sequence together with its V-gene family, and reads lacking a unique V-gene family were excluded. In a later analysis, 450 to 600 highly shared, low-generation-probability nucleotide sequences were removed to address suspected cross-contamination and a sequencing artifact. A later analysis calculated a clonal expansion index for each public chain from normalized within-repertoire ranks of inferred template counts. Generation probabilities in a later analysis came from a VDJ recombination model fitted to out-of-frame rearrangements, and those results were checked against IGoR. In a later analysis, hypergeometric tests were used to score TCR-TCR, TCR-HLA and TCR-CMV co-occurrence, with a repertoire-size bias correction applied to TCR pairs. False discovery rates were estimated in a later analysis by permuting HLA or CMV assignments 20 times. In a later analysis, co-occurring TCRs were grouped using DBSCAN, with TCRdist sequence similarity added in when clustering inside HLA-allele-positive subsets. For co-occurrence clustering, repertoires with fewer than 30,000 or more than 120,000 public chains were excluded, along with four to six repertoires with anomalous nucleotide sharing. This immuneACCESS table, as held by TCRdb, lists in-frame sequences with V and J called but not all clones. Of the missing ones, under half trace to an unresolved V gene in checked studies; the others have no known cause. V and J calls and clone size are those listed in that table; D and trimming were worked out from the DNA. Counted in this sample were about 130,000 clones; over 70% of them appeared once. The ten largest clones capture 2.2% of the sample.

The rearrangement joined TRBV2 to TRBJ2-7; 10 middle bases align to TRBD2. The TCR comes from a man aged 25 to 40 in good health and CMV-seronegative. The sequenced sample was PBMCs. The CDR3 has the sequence CASKSAGTSVSQYF. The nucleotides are TGTGCCAGCAAATCGGCCGGGACTAGCGTGTCTCAGTACTTC.